These T cell receptor beta chains were read from a single sample in a study of shared clonotypes between healthy human individuals. Data came from immunoSEQ multiplex PCR; TCRdb stores just in-frame clones and leaves some out. The sample holds about 2 million clones, roughly 94% seen once. The sample was naive CD8+ T cells sorted from blood. The receptors stem from a man aged 18-30 years in good health. CDR3s include the opening cysteine and the closing phenylalanine or tryptophan. A D gene is named only where the DNA matches it firmly. Part of the rows lack a size; the others show once, few, many or a class for expanded clones.

J gene: TRBJ2-1; clone size: NA; D gene: TRBD1; V gene: TRBV25-1; CDR3 protein: CASSEFGGRGSDNEQFF; CDR3 DNA: TGTGCCAGCAGTGAATTTGGGGGCAGGGGGTCAGACAATGAGCAGTTCTTC
J gene: TRBJ2-2; clone size: NA; D gene: TRBD2; V gene: TRBV9; CDR3 protein: CASSVVGLADTGELFF; CDR3 DNA: TGTGCCAGCAGCGTAGTAGGACTAGCGGACACCGGGGAGCTGTTTTTT
J gene: TRBJ1-4; clone size: NA; D gene: NA; V gene: TRBV6-6; CDR3 protein: CASTNHAVEKLFF; CDR3 DNA: TGTGCCAGCACCAACCACGCAGTTGAAAAACTGTTTTTT
J gene: TRBJ2-7; clone size: NA; D gene: NA; V gene: TRBV7-9; CDR3 protein: CASSLVGLGDYEQYF; CDR3 DNA: TGTGCCAGCAGCTTAGTTGGGCTGGGGGACTACGAGCAGTACTTC
J gene: TRBJ2-7; clone size: once; D gene: NA; V gene: TRBV30; CDR3 protein: CAWSVGLGYEQYF; CDR3 DNA: TGTGCCTGGAGTGTCGGTCTAGGTTACGAGCAGTACTTC
J gene: TRBJ1-1; clone size: NA; D gene: NA; V gene: TRBV29-1; CDR3 protein: CSVWYTEAFF; CDR3 DNA: TGCAGCGTTTGGTACACTGAAGCTTTCTTT
J gene: TRBJ2-1; clone size: NA; D gene: NA; V gene: TRBV6-5; CDR3 protein: CASSGPDPPYNEQFF; CDR3 DNA: TGTGCCAGCTCCGGACCGGACCCTCCCTACAATGAGCAGTTCTTC
J gene: TRBJ2-7; clone size: NA; D gene: NA; V gene: TRBV2; CDR3 protein: CASSFGSSYEQYF; CDR3 DNA: TGTGCCAGCAGCTTCGGGAGTTCCTACGAGCAGTACTTC
J gene: TRBJ1-1; clone size: once; D gene: NA; V gene: TRBV19; CDR3 protein: CASGTGTTNTEAFF; CDR3 DNA: TGTGCCAGTGGGACCGGGACAACGAACACTGAAGCTTTCTTT
J gene: TRBJ1-1; clone size: NA; D gene: NA; V gene: TRBV4-1; CDR3 protein: CASSQGGRQTEAFF; CDR3 DNA: TGCGCCAGCAGCCAAGGGGGGAGACAGACTGAAGCTTTCTTT
J gene: TRBJ2-1; clone size: NA; D gene: NA; V gene: TRBV7-9; CDR3 protein: CASSPTIHEQFF; CDR3 DNA: TGTGCCAGCAGCCCGACTATCCATGAGCAGTTCTTC
J gene: TRBJ1-6; clone size: once; D gene: NA; V gene: TRBV16; CDR3 protein: CASSHSGPYNSPLHF; CDR3 DNA: TGTGCCAGCAGCCACTCCGGGCCGTATAATTCACCCCTCCACTTT
J gene: TRBJ2-7; clone size: NA; D gene: TRBD1; V gene: TRBV30; CDR3 protein: CAWSWTGDEQYF; CDR3 DNA: TGTGCCTGGAGTTGGACAGGCGACGAGCAGTACTTC
J gene: TRBJ1-1; clone size: NA; D gene: NA; V gene: TRBV19; CDR3 protein: CASSIVPSLGSEAFF; CDR3 DNA: TGTGCCAGTAGTATAGTTCCCAGTCTGGGCTCTGAAGCTTTCTTT
J gene: TRBJ1-1; clone size: NA; D gene: NA; V gene: TRBV11-2; CDR3 protein: CASSLVKNTEAFF; CDR3 DNA: TGTGCCAGCAGCTTAGTGAAGAACACTGAAGCTTTCTTT
J gene: TRBJ2-7; clone size: NA; D gene: NA; V gene: TRBV25-1; CDR3 protein: CASSWGAVYEQYF; CDR3 DNA: TGTGCCAGCTCTTGGGGGGCAGTCTACGAGCAGTACTTC
J gene: TRBJ1-5; clone size: NA; D gene: TRBD1; V gene: TRBV28; CDR3 protein: CASSSTGGDQPQHF; CDR3 DNA: TGTGCCAGCAGTTCGACAGGGGGGGATCAGCCCCAGCATTTT
J gene: TRBJ1-5; clone size: NA; D gene: NA; V gene: TRBV19; CDR3 protein: CASSIVTDRREPQHF; CDR3 DNA: TGTGCCAGTAGTATAGTAACAGACCGGAGGGAGCCCCAGCATTTT
J gene: TRBJ2-5; clone size: NA; D gene: NA; V gene: TRBV27; CDR3 protein: CASSLGPGSGEETQYF; CDR3 DNA: TGTGCCAGCAGTTTAGGCCCCGGTTCAGGGGAGGAGACCCAGTACTTC
J gene: TRBJ2-7; clone size: NA; D gene: NA; V gene: TRBV7-9; CDR3 protein: CASSLVEGYEQYF; CDR3 DNA: TGTGCCAGCAGCTTAGTAGAGGGCTACGAGCAGTACTTC
J gene: TRBJ2-7; clone size: once; D gene: NA; V gene: TRBV4-3; CDR3 protein: CASSQDRDMSNEQYF; CDR3 DNA: TGCGCCAGCAGCCAAGACAGGGACATGTCTAACGAGCAGTACTTC
J gene: TRBJ1-1; clone size: NA; D gene: NA; V gene: TRBV11-2; CDR3 protein: CASTWYKNTEAFF; CDR3 DNA: TGTGCCAGCACTTGGTATAAGAACACTGAAGCTTTCTTT
J gene: TRBJ1-1; clone size: NA; D gene: TRBD1; V gene: TRBV5-1; CDR3 protein: CASSWGPRGLTEAFF; CDR3 DNA: TGCGCCAGCAGCTGGGGACCCAGGGGGCTCACTGAAGCTTTCTTT
J gene: TRBJ1-5; clone size: NA; D gene: TRBD1; V gene: TRBV6-6; CDR3 protein: CASSGTGGINQPQHF; CDR3 DNA: TGTGCCAGCAGCGGGACAGGGGGCATTAATCAGCCCCAGCATTTT
J gene: TRBJ1-2; clone size: NA; D gene: NA; V gene: TRBV27; CDR3 protein: CASSLGGGGFGYTF; CDR3 DNA: TGTGCCAGCAGTCTCGGAGGGGGGGGCTTTGGGTACACCTTC
J gene: TRBJ1-6; clone size: NA; D gene: NA; V gene: TRBV18; CDR3 protein: CASSPPSDRYNSPLHF; CDR3 DNA: TGTGCCAGCTCACCTCCTTCGGACAGATATAATTCACCCCTCCACTTT
J gene: TRBJ2-5; clone size: NA; D gene: TRBD2; V gene: TRBV25-1; CDR3 protein: CASSELGLAETQYF; CDR3 DNA: TGTGCCAGCAGTGAATTGGGACTAGCAGAGACCCAGTACTTC
J gene: TRBJ1-2; clone size: NA; D gene: TRBD1; V gene: TRBV29-1; CDR3 protein: CSVDYHGQGTNYGYTF; CDR3 DNA: TGCAGCGTTGATTATCATGGACAGGGAACTAACTATGGCTACACCTTC
J gene: TRBJ1-2; clone size: NA; D gene: NA; V gene: TRBV13; CDR3 protein: CASSEGGSPNYGYTF; CDR3 DNA: TGTGCCAGCAGCGAAGGAGGATCTCCTAACTATGGCTACACCTTC
J gene: TRBJ2-1; clone size: NA; D gene: NA; V gene: TRBV7-9; CDR3 protein: CASSPDSLIYNEQFF; CDR3 DNA: TGTGCCAGCAGCCCGGATTCCCTAATCTACAATGAGCAGTTCTTC
J gene: TRBJ1-4; clone size: NA; D gene: TRBD1; V gene: TRBV6-1; CDR3 protein: CASSGQGGWSEKLFF; CDR3 DNA: TGTGCCAGCAGCGGACAGGGGGGTTGGAGCGAAAAACTGTTTTTT
J gene: TRBJ2-3; clone size: NA; D gene: NA; V gene: TRBV7-9; CDR3 protein: CAPSQAGSDTQYF; CDR3 DNA: TGTGCCCCCAGCCAGGCGGGATCCGATACGCAGTATTTT
J gene: TRBJ2-5; clone size: NA; D gene: NA; V gene: TRBV11-2; CDR3 protein: CASSPGGPRETQYF; CDR3 DNA: TGTGCCAGCAGCCCGGGGGGCCCGAGGGAGACCCAGTACTTC
J gene: TRBJ2-7; clone size: NA; D gene: NA; V gene: TRBV7-9; CDR3 protein: CASSLAQGYEQYF; CDR3 DNA: TGTGCCAGCAGCTTAGCGCAGGGATACGAGCAGTACTTC
J gene: TRBJ1-5; clone size: once; D gene: TRBD1; V gene: TRBV9; CDR3 protein: CASSLSGTGDQPQHF; CDR3 DNA: TGTGCCAGCAGCCTCAGTGGGACAGGGGACCAGCCCCAGCATTTT
J gene: TRBJ2-7; clone size: NA; D gene: NA; V gene: TRBV30; CDR3 protein: CAWGTAGYSEQYF; CDR3 DNA: TGTGCCTGGGGTACTGCGGGGTACAGCGAGCAGTACTTC
J gene: TRBJ2-7; clone size: once; D gene: TRBD2; V gene: TRBV5-4; CDR3 protein: CASSPTAGGGEQYF; CDR3 DNA: TGTGCCAGCAGCCCCACCGCGGGGGGTGGGGAGCAGTACTTC
J gene: TRBJ1-6; clone size: NA; D gene: NA; V gene: TRBV27; CDR3 protein: CASSTLDRTGNSPLHF; CDR3 DNA: TGTGCCAGCAGTACTCTCGACAGGACGGGTAATTCACCCCTCCACTTT
J gene: TRBJ2-1; clone size: NA; D gene: TRBD2; V gene: TRBV10-3; CDR3 protein: CAISESSGGRNEQFF; CDR3 DNA: TGTGCCATCAGTGAGTCCAGCGGGGGACGCAATGAGCAGTTCTTC
J gene: TRBJ2-7; clone size: NA; D gene: TRBD2; V gene: TRBV19; CDR3 protein: CATTASGRTDYEQYF; CDR3 DNA: TGTGCCACTACAGCTAGCGGGAGGACTGACTACGAGCAGTACTTC
J gene: TRBJ1-1; clone size: NA; D gene: NA; V gene: TRBV11-2; CDR3 protein: CASSLVSPDRFTEAFF; CDR3 DNA: TGTGCCAGCAGCTTAGTGTCCCCAGACAGGTTCACTGAAGCTTTCTTT
J gene: TRBJ2-7; clone size: NA; D gene: NA; V gene: TRBV4-1; CDR3 protein: CASSQGPGPFEQYF; CDR3 DNA: TGCGCCAGCAGCCAAGGTCCCGGTCCGTTCGAGCAGTACTTC
J gene: TRBJ1-5; clone size: NA; D gene: NA; V gene: TRBV18; CDR3 protein: CASSPATGGSYKAYSNQPQHF; CDR3 DNA: TGTGCCAGCTCACCAGCGACAGGAGGGTCCTATAAGGCTTATAGCAATCAGCCCCAGCATTTT
J gene: TRBJ1-5; clone size: NA; D gene: NA; V gene: TRBV28; CDR3 protein: CASSLLGAWDQPQHF; CDR3 DNA: TGTGCCAGCAGTTTACTCGGTGCATGGGATCAGCCCCAGCATTTT
J gene: TRBJ2-7; clone size: once; D gene: TRBD2; V gene: TRBV4-2; CDR3 protein: CASSHGTSGTYEQYF; CDR3 DNA: TGTGCCAGCAGCCACGGGACTAGCGGAACCTACGAGCAGTACTTC
J gene: TRBJ1-1; clone size: NA; D gene: NA; V gene: TRBV27; CDR3 protein: CASSLSLGNTEAFF; CDR3 DNA: TGTGCCAGCAGTTTATCGCTCGGTAACACTGAAGCTTTCTTT
J gene: TRBJ1-3; clone size: NA; D gene: NA; V gene: TRBV7-9; CDR3 protein: CASTPTPSSGNTIYF; CDR3 DNA: TGTGCCAGCACACCGACTCCTTCCTCTGGAAACACCATATATTTT
J gene: TRBJ2-3; clone size: NA; D gene: TRBD1; V gene: TRBV29-1; CDR3 protein: CSVGPGTGGLGTDTQYF; CDR3 DNA: TGCAGCGTTGGCCCCGGGACAGGGGGGCTCGGCACAGATACGCAGTATTTT